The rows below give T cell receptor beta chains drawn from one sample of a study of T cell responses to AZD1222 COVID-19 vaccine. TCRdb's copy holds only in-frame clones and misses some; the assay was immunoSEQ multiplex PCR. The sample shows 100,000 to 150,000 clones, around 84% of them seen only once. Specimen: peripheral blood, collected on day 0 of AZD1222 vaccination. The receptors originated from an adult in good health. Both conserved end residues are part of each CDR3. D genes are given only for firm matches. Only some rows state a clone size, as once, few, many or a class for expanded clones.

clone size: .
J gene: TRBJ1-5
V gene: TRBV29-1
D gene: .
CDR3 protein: CSVAQKLNQPQHF
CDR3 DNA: TGCAGCGTTGCACAGAAGCTCAATCAGCCCCAGCATTTT

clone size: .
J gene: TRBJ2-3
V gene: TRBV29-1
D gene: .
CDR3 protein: CSVVRATSTDTQYF
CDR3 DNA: TGCAGCGTTGTACGAGCGACTAGCACAGATACGCAGTATTTT

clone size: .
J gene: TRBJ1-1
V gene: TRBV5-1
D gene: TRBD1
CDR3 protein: CASRTHGTEATEAFF
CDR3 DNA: TGCGCCAGCAGAACCCACGGGACAGAGGCCACTGAAGCTTTCTTT

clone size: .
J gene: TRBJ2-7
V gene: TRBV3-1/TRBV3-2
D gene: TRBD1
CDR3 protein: CASSQQDRGVSEQYF
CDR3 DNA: TGTGCCAGCAGCCAGCAAGACAGGGGAGTAAGCGAGCAGTACTTC

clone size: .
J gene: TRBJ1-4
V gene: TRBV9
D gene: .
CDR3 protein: CASRPGGRQATHEKLFF
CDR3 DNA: TGTGCCAGCAGGCCGGGGGGGCGACAGGCGACTCATGAAAAACTGTTTTTT

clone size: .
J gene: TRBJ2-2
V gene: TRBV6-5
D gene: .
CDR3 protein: CASRAGTAVTGELFF
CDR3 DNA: TGTGCCAGCAGGGCGGGGACAGCAGTCACCGGGGAGCTGTTTTTT

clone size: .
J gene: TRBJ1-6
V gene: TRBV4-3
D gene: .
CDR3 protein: CASSPQGADYNSPLHF
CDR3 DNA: TGCGCCAGCAGCCCTCAGGGAGCAGATTATAATTCACCCCTCCACTTT

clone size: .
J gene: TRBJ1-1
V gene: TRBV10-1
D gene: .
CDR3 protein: CASSETFSNTEAFF
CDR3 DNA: TGCGCCAGCAGTGAGACTTTTTCGAACACTGAAGCTTTCTTT

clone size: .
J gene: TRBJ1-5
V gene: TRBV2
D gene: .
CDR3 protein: CASSDRDRMLQPQHF
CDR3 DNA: TGTGCCAGCAGTGACAGGGACCGTATGCTACAGCCCCAGCATTTT

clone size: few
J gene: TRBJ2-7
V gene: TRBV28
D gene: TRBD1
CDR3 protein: CASSTGTGGYEQYF
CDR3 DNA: TGTGCCAGCAGCACCGGGACAGGCGGCTACGAGCAGTACTTC

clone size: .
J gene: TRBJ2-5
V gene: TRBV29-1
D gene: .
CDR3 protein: CSVAHRGGQETQYF
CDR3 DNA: TGCAGCGTTGCCCACAGGGGGGGTCAAGAGACCCAGTACTTC

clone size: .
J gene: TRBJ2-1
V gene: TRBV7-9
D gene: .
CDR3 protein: CASSEGRSSYNEQFF
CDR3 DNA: TGTGCCAGCAGCGAGGGGAGAAGCTCCTACAATGAGCAGTTCTTC

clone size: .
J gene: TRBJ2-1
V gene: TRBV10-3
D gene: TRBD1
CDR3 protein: CAIRPTGVSYNEQFF
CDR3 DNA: TGTGCCATCAGACCGACAGGGGTCTCCTACAATGAGCAGTTCTTC

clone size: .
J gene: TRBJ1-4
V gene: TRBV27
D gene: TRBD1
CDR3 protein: CASSRQGEEKLFF
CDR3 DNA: TGTGCCAGCAGTCGACAGGGGGAGGAAAAACTGTTTTTT

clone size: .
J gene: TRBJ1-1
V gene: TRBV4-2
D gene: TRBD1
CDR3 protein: CASSQGTGRFAAYGTEAFF
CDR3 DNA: TGTGCCAGCAGCCAGGGGACAGGTAGATTCGCTGCCTACGGCACTGAAGCTTTCTTT

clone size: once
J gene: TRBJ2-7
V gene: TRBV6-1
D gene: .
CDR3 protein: CASSRVPYEQYF
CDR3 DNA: TGTGCCAGCAGCCGGGTTCCATACGAGCAGTACTTC

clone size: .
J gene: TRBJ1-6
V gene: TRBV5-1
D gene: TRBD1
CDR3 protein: CASSPGQANSPLHF
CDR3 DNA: TGCGCCAGCAGCCCGGGACAGGCGAATTCACCCCTCCACTTT

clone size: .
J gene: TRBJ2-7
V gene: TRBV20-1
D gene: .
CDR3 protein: CSAGRGQGNHF
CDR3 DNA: TGCAGTGCTGGAAGAGGCCAGGGTAACCACTTC

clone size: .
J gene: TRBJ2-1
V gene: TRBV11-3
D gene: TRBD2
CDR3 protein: CASRNSGDEQFF
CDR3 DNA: TGTGCCAGCAGGAATAGCGGGGATGAGCAGTTCTTC

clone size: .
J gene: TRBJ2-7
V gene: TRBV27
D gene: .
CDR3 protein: CASSLANNYEQYF
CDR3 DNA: TGTGCCAGCAGTTTGGCTAACAACTACGAGCAGTACTTC

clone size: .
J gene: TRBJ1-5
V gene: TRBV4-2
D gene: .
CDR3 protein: CASSQGPGNNQPQHF
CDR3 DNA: TGTGCCAGCAGCCAGGGGCCCGGGAACAATCAGCCCCAGCATTTT

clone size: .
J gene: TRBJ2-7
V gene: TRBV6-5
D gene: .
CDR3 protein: CASSPTVLDISYF
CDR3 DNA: TGTGCCAGCAGCCCCACCGTACTGGACATTTCGTACTTC

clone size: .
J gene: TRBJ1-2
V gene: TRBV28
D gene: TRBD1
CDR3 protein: CASSLKTGPNYGYTF
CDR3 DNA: TGTGCCAGCAGTTTAAAGACAGGGCCAAACTATGGCTACACCTTC

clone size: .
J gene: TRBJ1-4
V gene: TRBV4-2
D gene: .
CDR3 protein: CASSQDRQINEKLFF
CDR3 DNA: TGTGCCAGCAGCCAAGACCGGCAGATTAATGAAAAACTGTTTTTT

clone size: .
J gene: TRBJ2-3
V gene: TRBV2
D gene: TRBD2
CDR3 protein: CASSPGTSISDTQYF
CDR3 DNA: TGTGCCAGCAGTCCCGGGACTAGTATCTCAGATACGCAGTATTTT

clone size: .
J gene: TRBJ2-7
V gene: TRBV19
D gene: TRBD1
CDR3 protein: CASRGTGKNYEQYF
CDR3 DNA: TGTGCCAGTAGGGGGACAGGGAAGAACTACGAGCAGTACTTC

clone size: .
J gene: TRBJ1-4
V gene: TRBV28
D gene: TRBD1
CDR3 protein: CASSLRPGQGARGEKLFF
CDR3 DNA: TGTGCCAGCAGTTTACGGCCGGGACAGGGGGCGCGAGGTGAAAAACTGTTTTTT

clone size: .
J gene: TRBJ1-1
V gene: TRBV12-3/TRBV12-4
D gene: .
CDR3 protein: CASSFLDTEAFF
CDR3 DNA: TGTGCCAGCAGTTTTTTGGACACTGAAGCTTTCTTT

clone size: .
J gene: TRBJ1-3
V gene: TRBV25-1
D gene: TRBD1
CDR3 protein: CASSESGGTARNTIYF
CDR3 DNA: TGTGCCAGCAGTGAATCTGGTGGGACAGCTAGAAACACCATATATTTT

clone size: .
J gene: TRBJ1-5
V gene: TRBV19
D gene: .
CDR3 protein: CASSSAKQGRGNQPQHF
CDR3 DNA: TGTGCCAGTAGCTCCGCTAAACAGGGACGGGGAAATCAGCCCCAGCATTTT

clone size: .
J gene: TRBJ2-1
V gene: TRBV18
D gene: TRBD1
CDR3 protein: CASTLPGQGPNEQFF
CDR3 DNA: TGTGCCAGCACTTTACCGGGACAGGGTCCCAATGAGCAGTTCTTC

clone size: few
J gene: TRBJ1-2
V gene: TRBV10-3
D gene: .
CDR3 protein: CAISESWGGVGYTF
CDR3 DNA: TGTGCCATCAGTGAGTCGTGGGGGGGTGTCGGCTACACCTTC

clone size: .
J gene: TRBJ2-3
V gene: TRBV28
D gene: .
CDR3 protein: CASRVWGQGGTDTQYF
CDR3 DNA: TGTGCCAGCAGGGTCTGGGGGCAGGGGGGAACAGATACGCAGTATTTT

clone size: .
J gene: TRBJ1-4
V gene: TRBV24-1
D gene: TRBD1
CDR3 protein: CATGSGTGGAANEKLFF
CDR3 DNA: TGTGCCACCGGCTCCGGGACAGGTGGGGCGGCTAATGAAAAACTGTTTTTT

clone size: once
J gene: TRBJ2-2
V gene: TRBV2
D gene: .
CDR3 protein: CASSETGWRELFF
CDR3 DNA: TGTGCCAGCAGTGAAACGGGTTGGAGGGAGCTGTTTTTT

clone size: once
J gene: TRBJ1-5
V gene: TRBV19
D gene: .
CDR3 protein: CASSRLYPTRQPQHF
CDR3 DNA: TGTGCCAGTAGTAGACTTTACCCTACCAGGCAGCCCCAGCATTTT

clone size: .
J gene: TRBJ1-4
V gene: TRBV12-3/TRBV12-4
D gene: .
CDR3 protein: CASSQGSFEKLFF
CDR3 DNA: TGTGCCAGCAGTCAAGGTAGCTTTGAAAAACTGTTTTTT

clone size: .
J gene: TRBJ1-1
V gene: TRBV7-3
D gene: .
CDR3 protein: CASSLMGNTEAFF
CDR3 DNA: TGTGCCAGCAGCTTAATGGGGAACACTGAAGCTTTCTTT

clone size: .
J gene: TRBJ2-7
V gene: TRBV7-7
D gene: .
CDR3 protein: CASSLAVGPTYEQYF
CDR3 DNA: TGTGCTAGCAGCTTAGCGGTGGGGCCTACCTACGAGCAGTACTTC

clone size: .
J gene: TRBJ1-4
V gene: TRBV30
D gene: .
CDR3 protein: CAWKAGTNEKLFF
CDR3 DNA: TGTGCCTGGAAAGCAGGGACTAATGAAAAACTGTTTTTT

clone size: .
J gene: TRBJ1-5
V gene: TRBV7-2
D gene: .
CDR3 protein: CASSLGARENQPQHF
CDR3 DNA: TGTGCCAGCAGCTTAGGTGCAAGGGAAAATCAGCCCCAGCATTTT

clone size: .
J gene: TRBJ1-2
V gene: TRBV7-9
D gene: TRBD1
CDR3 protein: CASSPRTGDLDGYTF
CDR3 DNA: TGTGCCAGCAGCCCCCGGACAGGGGATTTGGATGGCTACACCTTC

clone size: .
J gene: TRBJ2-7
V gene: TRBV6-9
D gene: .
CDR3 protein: CASTQGVCEQYF
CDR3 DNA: TGTGCCAGCACCCAAGGGGTCTGCGAGCAGTACTTC